Each of the 8 T cell receptor beta chains below was sequenced from the same sample in a study of blood T cell repertoires in COVID-19. This table comes from immunoSEQ multiplex PCR, and its TCRdb copy is limited to in-frame clones, with some not included. The table has around 60,000 clones, 90% seen once. Sequenced sample: peripheral blood. The receptor set was obtained from a woman of 80 years or more with active COVID-19.

The chain joins TRBV6-2 or TRBV6-3 to TRBJ2-5, with D maybe TRBD2 (6 bases). V dropped 1 base and J dropped 3 bases, with 6 bases sitting between them. This CDR3 has 13 amino acids. Germline assignment: CDR1 MNHEY and CDR2 SVGEGT. CDR3 sequence reads: CASSYWGEETQYF. CDR3 DNA: TGTGCCAGCAGTTACTGGGGGGAAGAGACCCAGTACTTC.

The chain joins TRBV3-1 (or the pseudogene TRBV3-2) to TRBJ2-5; 8 positions match TRBD2. The ends lost 1 base at V and 4 bases at J; junction bases unmatched: 5. The V gene's germline CDR1 is LGHDT and CDR2 YNNKEL (reference sequence). CDR3 size: 15 residues. The CDR3 spells CASSQVVGGGETQYF. CDR3 in DNA: TGTGCCAGCAGCCAAGTCGTCGGGGGGGGAGAGACCCAGTACTTC.

V is TRBV3-1 (or the pseudogene TRBV3-2) and J is TRBJ2-7; possibly TRBD1 for D (6 bases). The CDR3 extends over 18 amino acids. V lost 0 bases and J 2 bases, leaving 20 bases between the germline ends. The germline gives CDR1 LGHDT, CDR2 YNNKEL (reference sequence). The CDR3 coding sequence is TGTGCCAGCAGCCAAGAGGGCTACGGGGACACCCTTCCCTACGAGCAGTACTTC. This sequence encodes CASSQEGYGDTLPYEQYF.

The chain is built from TRBV20-1 and TRBJ2-1; no definite D call. The CDR3 runs to 15 residues. Germline values: CDR1 DFQATT, CDR2 SNEGSKA (reference sequence). Trimming took off 3 bases at V and 0 bases at J, with 12 bases between the two ends. The CDR3 sequence is CSASGGSSSYNEQFF. CDR3 DNA sequence: TGCAGTGCTAGTGGCGGTTCAAGCTCCTACAATGAGCAGTTCTTC.

This chain links TRBV7-8 with TRBJ2-2, with 8 positions matching TRBD2. The length of the CDR3 is 16 residues. V lost 2 bases and J lost 7; bases outside the gene matches: 9. Germline V gene data show CDR1 as SGHVS and CDR2 as FQNEAQ. The CDR3 DNA sequence: TGTGCCAGCAGCTTAAATGGCGGGAGGAATGTCGGGGAGCTGTTTTTT. It translates to CASSLNGGRNVGELFF.

The CDR3 coding sequence is TGTGCCAGCAGTCCCGGACAGGTTGGTCGGGGTGAGCAGTACGTC. Amino acids: CASSPGQVGRGEQYV. The rearrangement links TRBV28 to TRBJ2-7; 7 bases agree with TRBD1. Germline V gene sequence: CDR1 MDHEN, CDR2 SYDVKM. Unmatched junction bases numbered 14, after V lost 5 bases and J lost 7 bases. The CDR3 extends over 15 amino acids.

J is TRBJ2-7 and V is TRBV14; TRBD2 agrees at 10 bases. CDR1 is SGHDN, CDR2 FVKESK, per germline. The V gene end was trimmed by 5 bases and the J gene end by 2 bases; junction bases not matched to a gene: 3. The CDR3 has 14 residues. CDR3 in DNA: TGTGCCAGCAGCTGGACTAGCGGCCCCTACGAGCAGTACTTC. Translation: CASSWTSGPYEQYF.

V gene TRBV5-1 combines with J gene TRBJ1-2; 8 bases match TRBD1. CDR1 is SGHRS and CDR2 is YFSETQ in the germline V gene. Trimming took 3 bases from V and 10 from J; bases not matched to a gene: 11. The CDR3 is 14 amino acids. The DNA of the CDR3 is TGCGCCAGCAGCTCGACGGACAGGGCAGTGACCTACACCTTC. It specifies CASSSTDRAVTYTF.